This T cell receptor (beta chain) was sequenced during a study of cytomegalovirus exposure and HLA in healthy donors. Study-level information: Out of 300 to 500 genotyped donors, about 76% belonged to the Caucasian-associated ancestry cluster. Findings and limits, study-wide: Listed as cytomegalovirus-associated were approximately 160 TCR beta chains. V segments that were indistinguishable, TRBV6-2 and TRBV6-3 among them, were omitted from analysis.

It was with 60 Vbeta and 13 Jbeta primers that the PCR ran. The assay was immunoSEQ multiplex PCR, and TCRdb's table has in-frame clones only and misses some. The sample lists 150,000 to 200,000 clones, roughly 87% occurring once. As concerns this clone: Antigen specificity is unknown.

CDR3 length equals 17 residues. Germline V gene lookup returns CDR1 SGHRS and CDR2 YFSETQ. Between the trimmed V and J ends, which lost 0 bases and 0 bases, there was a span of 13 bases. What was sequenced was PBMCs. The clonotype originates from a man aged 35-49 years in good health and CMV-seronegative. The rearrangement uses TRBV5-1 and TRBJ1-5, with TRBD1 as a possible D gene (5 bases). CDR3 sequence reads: CASSLVQAKDSNQPQHF. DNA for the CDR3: TGCGCCAGCAGCTTGGTACAGGCAAAGGATAGCAATCAGCCCCAGCATTTT.